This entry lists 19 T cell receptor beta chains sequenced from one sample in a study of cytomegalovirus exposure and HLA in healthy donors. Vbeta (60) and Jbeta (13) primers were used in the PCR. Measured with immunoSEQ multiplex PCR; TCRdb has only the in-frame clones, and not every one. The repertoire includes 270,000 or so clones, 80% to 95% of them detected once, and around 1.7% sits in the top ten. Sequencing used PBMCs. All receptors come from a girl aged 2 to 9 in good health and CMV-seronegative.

The CDR3 loop reads CASIDSYNEQFF. CDR3 coding DNA: TGTGCCAGCATTGACAGCTACAATGAGCAGTTCTTC. The V and J genes are TRBV6-6 and TRBJ2-1; a possible D gene is TRBD1 (5 bases). The CDR3 sequence is 12 residues long. V was clipped by 7 bases and J by 3 bases, with 7 bases between them. Germline CDR1 reads MNHNY; CDR2 reads SVGAGI (reference sequence).

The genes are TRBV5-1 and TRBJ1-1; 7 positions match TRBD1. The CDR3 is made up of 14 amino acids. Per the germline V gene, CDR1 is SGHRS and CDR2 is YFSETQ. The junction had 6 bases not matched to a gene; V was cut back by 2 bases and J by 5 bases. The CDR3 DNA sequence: TGCGCCAGCAGCTTCGACAGGGCGCCTACTGAAGCTTTCTTT. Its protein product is CASSFDRAPTEAFF.

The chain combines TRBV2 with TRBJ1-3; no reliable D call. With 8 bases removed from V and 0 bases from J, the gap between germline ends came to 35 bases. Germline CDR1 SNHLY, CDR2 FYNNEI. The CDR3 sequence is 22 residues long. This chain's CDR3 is CASQPFVRSSRSPHDSGNTIYF. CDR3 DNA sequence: TGTGCCAGCCAACCCTTTGTTAGGAGCAGTAGGTCCCCACATGACTCTGGAAACACCATATATTTT.

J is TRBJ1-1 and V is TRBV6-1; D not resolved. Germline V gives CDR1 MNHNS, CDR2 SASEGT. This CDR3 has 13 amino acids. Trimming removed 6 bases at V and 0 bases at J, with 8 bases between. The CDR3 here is CASRETVNTEAFF. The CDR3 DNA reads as TGTGCCAGCAGGGAGACTGTGAACACTGAAGCTTTCTTT.

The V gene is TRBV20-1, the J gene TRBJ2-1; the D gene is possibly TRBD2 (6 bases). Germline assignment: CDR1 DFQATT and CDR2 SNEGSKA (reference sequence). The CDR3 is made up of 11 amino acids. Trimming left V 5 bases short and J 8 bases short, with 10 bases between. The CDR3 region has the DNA TGCAGTGCTTCGTTAGCGGATGAGCAGTTCTTC. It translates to CSASLADEQFF.

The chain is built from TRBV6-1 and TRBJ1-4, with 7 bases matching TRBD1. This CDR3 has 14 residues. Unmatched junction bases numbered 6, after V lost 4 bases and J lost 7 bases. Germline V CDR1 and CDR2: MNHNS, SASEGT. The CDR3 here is CASSAYRGGEKLFF. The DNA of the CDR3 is TGTGCCAGCAGTGCTTACAGGGGAGGTGAAAAACTGTTTTTT.

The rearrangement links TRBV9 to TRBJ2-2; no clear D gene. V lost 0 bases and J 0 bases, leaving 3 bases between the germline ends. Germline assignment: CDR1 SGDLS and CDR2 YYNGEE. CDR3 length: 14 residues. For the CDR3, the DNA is TGTGCCAGCAGCGTAGCCTCGAACACCGGGGAGCTGTTTTTT. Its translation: CASSVASNTGELFF.

In nucleotides, the CDR3 is TGTGCCAGCAGTGGGCCACTAGCAACAACTAACGAGCAGTACTTC. This codes for CASSGPLATTNEQYF. V and J are TRBV2 and TRBJ2-7; a possible D gene is TRBD2 (6 bases). The length of the CDR3 is 15 residues. The germline CDR1 and CDR2 sequences are SNHLY and FYNNEI. The V end lost 4 bases, the J end lost 5 bases, and 18 bases lay between the germline ends.

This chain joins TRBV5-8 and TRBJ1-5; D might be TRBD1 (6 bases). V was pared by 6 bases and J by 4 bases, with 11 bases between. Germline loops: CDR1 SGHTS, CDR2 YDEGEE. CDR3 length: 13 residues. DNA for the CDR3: TGTGCCAGCACCCAGGGGTTGAATCAGCCCCAGCATTTT. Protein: CASTQGLNQPQHF.

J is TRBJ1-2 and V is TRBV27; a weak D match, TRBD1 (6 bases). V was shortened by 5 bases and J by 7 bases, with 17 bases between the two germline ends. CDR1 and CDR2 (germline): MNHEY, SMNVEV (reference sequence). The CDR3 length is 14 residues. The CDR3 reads CASSPLQGSAGYTF. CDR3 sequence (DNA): TGTGCCAGCAGTCCTCTACAGGGATCGGCTGGCTACACCTTC.

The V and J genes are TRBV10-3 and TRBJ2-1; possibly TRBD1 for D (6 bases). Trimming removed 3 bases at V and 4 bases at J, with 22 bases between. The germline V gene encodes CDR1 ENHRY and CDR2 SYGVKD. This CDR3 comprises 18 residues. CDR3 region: CAISELRQASRDYNEQFF. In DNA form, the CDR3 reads TGTGCCATCAGTGAACTCAGACAGGCCTCCAGGGATTACAATGAGCAGTTCTTC.

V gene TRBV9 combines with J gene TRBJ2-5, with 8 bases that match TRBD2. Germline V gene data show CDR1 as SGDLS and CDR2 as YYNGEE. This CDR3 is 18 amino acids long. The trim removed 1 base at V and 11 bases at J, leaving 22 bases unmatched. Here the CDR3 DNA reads TGTGCCAGCAGCGTATTCGGGGGGGCCCGACTATTAGGGAGGGAGCAGTACTTC. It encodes CASSVFGGARLLGREQYF.

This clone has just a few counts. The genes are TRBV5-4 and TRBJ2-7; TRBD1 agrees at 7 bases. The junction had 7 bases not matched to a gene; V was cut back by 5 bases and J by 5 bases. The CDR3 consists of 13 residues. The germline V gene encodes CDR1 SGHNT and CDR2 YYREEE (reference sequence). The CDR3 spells CASRPEGADEQYF. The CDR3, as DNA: TGTGCCAGCAGGCCCGAGGGGGCGGACGAGCAGTACTTC.

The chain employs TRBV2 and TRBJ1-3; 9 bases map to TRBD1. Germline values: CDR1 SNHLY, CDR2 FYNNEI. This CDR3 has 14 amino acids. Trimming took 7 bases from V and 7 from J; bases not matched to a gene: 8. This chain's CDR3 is CASIRDRAENTIYF. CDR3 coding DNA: TGTGCCAGCATAAGGGACAGGGCGGAGAACACCATATATTTT.

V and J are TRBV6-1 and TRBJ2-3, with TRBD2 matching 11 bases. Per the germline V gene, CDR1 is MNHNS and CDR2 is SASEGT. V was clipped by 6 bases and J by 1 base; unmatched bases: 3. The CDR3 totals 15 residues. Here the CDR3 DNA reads TGTGCCAGCAGGATACTAGCGGGGGGCACAGATACGCAGTATTTT. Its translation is CASRILAGGTDTQYF.

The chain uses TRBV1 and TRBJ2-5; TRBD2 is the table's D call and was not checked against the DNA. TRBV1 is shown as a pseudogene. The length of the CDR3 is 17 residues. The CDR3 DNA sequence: TGCACCAGCAGCCAAGATCATTGGCGGGGAGTCCAAGAGACCCAGTACTTC. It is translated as CTSSQDHWRGVQETQYF.

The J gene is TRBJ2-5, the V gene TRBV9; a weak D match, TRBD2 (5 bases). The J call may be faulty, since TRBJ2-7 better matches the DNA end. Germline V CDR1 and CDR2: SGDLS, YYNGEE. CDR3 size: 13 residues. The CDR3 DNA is TGTGCCAGCTCGCCGGGGAGTCCCTACGAGCAGTACTTC. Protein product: CASSPGSPYEQYF.

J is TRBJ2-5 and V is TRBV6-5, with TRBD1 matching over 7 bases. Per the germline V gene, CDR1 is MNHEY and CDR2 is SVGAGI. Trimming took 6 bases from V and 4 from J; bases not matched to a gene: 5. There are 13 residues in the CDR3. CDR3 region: CASSLDRAETQYF. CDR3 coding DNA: TGTGCCAGCAGCCTCGACAGGGCAGAGACCCAGTACTTC.

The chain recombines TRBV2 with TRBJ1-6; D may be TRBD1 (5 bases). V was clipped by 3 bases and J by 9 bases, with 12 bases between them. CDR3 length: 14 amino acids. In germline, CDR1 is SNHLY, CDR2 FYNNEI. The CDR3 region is CASSEGGIPSPLHF. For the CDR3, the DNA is TGTGCCAGCAGTGAGGGGGGAATCCCTTCACCCCTCCACTTT. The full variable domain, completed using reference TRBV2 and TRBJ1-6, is EPEVTQTPSHQVTQMGQEVILRCVPISNHLYFYWYRQILGQKVEFLVSFYNNEISEKSEIFDDQFSVERPDGSNFTLKIRSTKLEDSAMYFCASSEGGIPSPLHFGNGTRLTVT.